This T cell receptor (beta chain) was identified during a study of early T cells in non-severe SARS-CoV-2 infection. In the library, individual cDNA molecules carried attached unique molecular identifiers. TCRdb used MiXCR to reprocess the 5' RACE reads, holding one entry per CDR3 protein. This sample has approximately 71,000 distinct CDR3 sequences, with 12% found just once. This clonotype was counted only a few times. V dropped 4 bases and J dropped 0; count of bases not matched to a gene: 8. Germline V CDR1 and CDR2: SGHTA, FQGTGA. CDR3 length equals 17 residues. The specimen sequenced was whole blood. V and J are TRBV7-3 and TRBJ2-1, with TRBD2 identical over 8 bases. This TCR derives from an adult who was a healthcare worker with PCR-confirmed SARS-CoV-2 infection or an uninfected control (not recorded which). The CDR3 spells CASSSQTSASSYNEQFF. CDR3 coding DNA: TGTGCCAGCAGCTCTCAGACTAGCGCTAGCTCCTACAATGAGCAGTTCTTC.